This TCR beta chain was documented in a study of shared clonotypes between healthy human individuals. This clone has only one observation. TCRdb's table, derived via immunoSEQ multiplex PCR, lists solely in-frame clones and lacks some. The sample comprises roughly 1,000,000 clones, around three quarters of which are singletons, and roughly 0.56% rests with the top ten. CDR1 is DFQATT and CDR2 is SNEGSKA in the germline V gene (reference sequence). Trimming cost V 3 bases and J 6 bases, with 9 bases left between them. This CDR3 spans 11 amino acids. The TCR comes from a man in his late teens or twenties in good health. Some clones in this sample may be carry-over from other donors' samples. The sample comprised memory CD4+ T cells from PBMCs. Subset reported: CD45RA-negative fraction. The rearrangement joins TRBV20-1 to TRBJ2-7, with D uncertain. The CDR3 loop reads CSASGSLEQYF. The CDR3 DNA follows: TGCAGTGCTAGCGGGTCCCTCGAGCAGTACTTC.